The clone carrying this T cell receptor (beta chain) was recorded many times. The CDR3 has 14 residues. The V segment lost 7 bases and the J segment 5 bases; nucleotides outside the gene matches: 5. Germline values: CDR1 SQVTM, CDR2 ANQGSEA. TCRdb re-analysed the RT-PCR reads in MiXCR, keeping a single row per CDR3 protein. The top ten clones hold roughly 3.6% of a sample with approximately 720,000 distinct CDR3 sequences, approximately 15% of them seen once. The sequenced material came from memory CD4+ T cells from blood. The TCR was taken from a female donor in good health, serving as a healthy control. This chain uses TRBV29-1 with TRBJ2-3, with 14 bases aligning to TRBD2. The CDR3 is CSGGTSGSRDTQYF. The CDR3 DNA sequence: TGCAGCGGCGGGACTAGCGGGAGTAGAGATACGCAGTATTTT.